The text below deals with one T cell receptor beta chain. The data originate from a study of monozygotic twins with inflammatory bowel disease. TCRdb re-called the 5' RACE reads and catalogs CDR3 proteins one per entry, DNA excluded. This repertoire includes 400,000 to 500,000 distinct CDR3 sequences. The CDR3 totals 14 residues. The germline gives CDR1 DFQATT, CDR2 SNEGSKA (reference sequence). The sample comprised blood. V gene TRBV20-1 combines with J gene TRBJ1-5. The sequence was obtained from a human donor with ulcerative colitis or Crohn's disease, or a healthy co-twin of an affected twin (not recorded which). The CDR3: CSASRARLSEPQHF.